This entry lists 12 T cell receptor beta chains sequenced from one sample in a study of a mutant IDH1 vaccine in newly diagnosed glioma. Profiled with immunoSEQ multiplex PCR; TCRdb holds only in-frame clones, not every one. Here the sample spans more than 50,000 clones, approximately 91% being singletons. Their target antigens are unknown. The time point: week 11, during vaccination. Every single dose of the vaccine, 300 ug of mutant IDH1 20-mer peptide, came with topical imiquimod. The starting material was PBMCs, obtained from a glioma patient whose treatment included an IDH1 peptide vaccine. These receptors all stem from a man aged 40-49 years with glioma.

V usage is TRBV28 and J usage is TRBJ1-2; no clear D. The CDR3 runs 14 residues. Per the germline V gene, CDR1 is MDHEN and CDR2 is SYDVKM. Trimming shortened V by 7 bases and J by 7 bases, and 19 bases separated the two germline ends. CDR3 protein: CASINYDDSGGYTF. The CDR3 region has the DNA TGTGCCAGCATAAACTATGACGACTCAGGTGGCTACACCTTC.

The rearrangement joins TRBV6-5 to TRBJ2-7, with D tentatively TRBD1 (6 bases). V was pared by 7 bases and J by 3 bases, with 13 bases between. The length of the CDR3 is 13 residues. Germline CDR1 is MNHEY and CDR2 is SVGAGI. The CDR3 is CASTQGFSYEQYF. The DNA of the CDR3 is TGTGCCAGCACCCAGGGGTTCAGCTACGAGCAGTACTTC.

V is TRBV2 and J is TRBJ2-7; TRBD2 matches at 9 bases. CDR1 and CDR2 from the germline V gene are SNHLY and FYNNEI. The length of the CDR3 is 15 residues. Trimming at V came to 6 bases and at J to 0 bases, leaving 6 bases not matched to a gene. CDR3 region: CASRRLAVSSYEQYF. The CDR3 DNA reads TGTGCCAGCAGAAGACTAGCGGTAAGCTCCTACGAGCAGTACTTC.

V gene TRBV6-1 combines with J gene TRBJ2-7; TRBD1 agrees at 7 bases. Germline CDR1 is MNHNS and CDR2 is SASEGT. The CDR3 is made up of 14 amino acids. The junction had 4 bases not matched to a gene; V was cut back by 4 bases and J by 1 base. DNA of the CDR3: TGTGCCAGCAGTGTAGGACAGGCTTCCTACGAGCAGTACTTC. Protein product: CASSVGQASYEQYF.

The rearrangement links TRBV27 to TRBJ2-1, with TRBD2 as a possible D gene (6 bases). The germline CDR1 and CDR2 sequences are MNHEY and SMNVEV (reference sequence). CDR3 size: 16 residues. V lost 6 bases to trimming and J lost 10 bases, with 25 bases between them. The CDR3 region has the DNA TGTGCCAGCAGATTGCAAACGGGACTGAGAACCATAGAGCAGTTCTTC. Translation gives CASRLQTGLRTIEQFF.

The chain employs TRBV27 and TRBJ1-6; TRBD1 is a possible D gene (5 bases). Germline assignment: CDR1 MNHEY and CDR2 SMNVEV (reference sequence). Trimming shortened V by 4 bases and J by 5 bases, and 15 bases separated the two germline ends. This CDR3 has 16 residues. The CDR3 sequence: CASSSWGRLNNSPLHF. For the CDR3, the DNA is TGTGCCAGCAGTTCTTGGGGGAGATTAAATAATTCACCCCTCCACTTT.

The chain recombines TRBV7-8 with TRBJ2-3, with D unclear. The length of the CDR3 is 17 residues. Germline assignment: CDR1 SGHVS and CDR2 FQNEAQ. V shed 2 bases and J shed 0 bases, with 15 bases lying between them. The CDR3 loop reads CASSLRRRATSTDTQYF. CDR3 bases: TGTGCCAGCAGCTTACGGCGACGGGCGACTAGCACAGATACGCAGTATTTT.

This clone was found once. This rearrangement joins TRBV6-5 to TRBJ2-5, with D possibly being TRBD1 or TRBD2 (5 bases each). Germline V lookup: CDR1 MNHEY, CDR2 SVGAGI. This CDR3 spans 13 amino acids. Trimming left V 6 bases short and J 1 base short, with 9 bases between. CDR3 bases: TGTGCCAGCAGGCAGGGAGTCCAAGAGACCCAGTACTTC. Amino acid sequence: CASRQGVQETQYF.

The V call is TRBV18, the J call TRBJ1-1; the D is unclear. The CDR3 has 13 amino acids. Trimming removed 5 bases at V and 1 base at J, with 8 bases between. Germline V gives CDR1 KGHSH, CDR2 LQKENI. DNA for the CDR3: TGTGCCAGCTCAGTACCCCCGAACACTGAAGCTTTCTTT. Encoded protein: CASSVPPNTEAFF.

There are a few counts of this clone. The chain recombines TRBV5-1 with TRBJ2-2; D tentatively reads TRBD1 or TRBD2 (5 bases each). Germline CDR1 is SGHRS and CDR2 is YFSETQ. With 0 bases removed from V and 4 bases from J, the gap between germline ends came to 10 bases. This CDR3 region has 15 residues. This CDR3 reads CASSLGGAGTGELFF. As DNA, the CDR3 is TGCGCCAGCAGCTTGGGAGGGGCCGGCACCGGGGAGCTGTTTTTT.

The chain joins TRBV6-6 to TRBJ1-1; weak D call: TRBD1 (5 bases). The CDR3 has 16 amino acids. Germline loops: CDR1 MNHNY, CDR2 SVGAGI (reference sequence). Deletions cut 2 bases from V and 1 base from J, with 14 bases between. The CDR3 sequence: CASSYHPGGTNTEAFF. The DNA for the CDR3 is TGTGCCAGCAGTTACCACCCGGGGGGAACGAACACTGAAGCTTTCTTT.

The sample holds one count of this clone. The chain uses TRBV13 and TRBJ1-3; D unresolved. The CDR3 totals 16 residues. The V and J ends lost 0 bases and 4 bases respectively, with 13 bases between them. Germline assignment: CDR1 PRHDT and CDR2 FYEKMQ (reference sequence). CDR3: CASSLGRFLGGNTIYF. DNA of the CDR3: TGTGCCAGCAGCTTAGGACGGTTTTTGGGGGGAAACACCATATATTTT.